This T cell receptor (beta chain) was obtained from a study of shared clonotypes between healthy human individuals. For the study at large: A donor's plate count was three for CD4 naive and three for CD4 memory; CD8 naive had two and CD8 memory one. Study-level points and caveats: All-four-donor shared clonotypes had higher generation probabilities than non-shared clonotypes did. The researchers took only blood, and tissue repertoires probably look different. Sorted-subset sequencing, rarefaction showed, was incomplete despite large depth.

V was clipped by 2 bases and J by 8 bases, with 7 bases between them. Germline CDR1 is MNHEY and CDR2 is SVGAGI. This CDR3 comprises 13 residues. Assay: immunoSEQ multiplex PCR; the TCRdb copy retains only in-frame clones and omits some. Among about 380,000 clones listed, around 96% were seen once. Details on this clone: Its antigen is unknown.

The sequencing input was memory CD8+ T cells sorted from blood. Noted subset: CD45RO+ cells pooled with CCR7-negative TemRA cells. The source of this sequence is a man under 40 in good health. The rearrangement uses TRBV6-5 and TRBJ1-6; a weak D match, TRBD1 (6 bases). This CDR3 reads CASSYRGDSPLHF. The CDR3 nucleotides are TGTGCCAGCAGTTACAGGGGGGATTCACCCCTCCACTTT.